Listed below are T cell receptor beta chains from one sample, sequenced in a study of T cell responses to AZD1222 COVID-19 vaccine. Clones were sequenced by immunoSEQ multiplex PCR, and TCRdb holds only the in-frame ones, with some missing. The table lists about 170,000 clones, more than 80% of them singletons. Material: peripheral blood, obtained on day 0 of AZD1222 vaccination. All receptors derive from an adult in good health. CDR3s include the opening cysteine and the closing phenylalanine or tryptophan. A D gene is named only where the DNA matches it firmly. Some rows have no size entry. The others give once, few or many, or a class for an expanded clone.

j_gene: TRBJ2-7; d_gene: .; v_gene: TRBV7-2; abundance: .; CDR3nt: TGTGCCAGCAGCTTGCCGGGGTCCTACGAGCAGTACTTC; CDR3aa: CASSLPGSYEQYF
j_gene: TRBJ1-4; d_gene: .; v_gene: TRBV6-4; abundance: few; CDR3nt: TGTGCCAGCTCCGCGGAGCTTGGCGAAAAACTGTTTTTT; CDR3aa: CASSAELGEKLFF
j_gene: TRBJ1-5; d_gene: .; v_gene: TRBV19; abundance: .; CDR3nt: TGTGCCAGTAGTATAGTTGGGCAGGGGCGTAAGCCCCAGCATTTT; CDR3aa: CASSIVGQGRKPQHF
j_gene: TRBJ2-2; d_gene: .; v_gene: TRBV24-1; abundance: .; CDR3nt: TGTGCCACCAGTGATCTCGGAGGGAAGAACACCGGGGAGCTGTTTTTT; CDR3aa: CATSDLGGKNTGELFF
j_gene: TRBJ1-5; d_gene: .; v_gene: TRBV5-1; abundance: .; CDR3nt: TGCGCCAGCAAACCTCGGGGGCGTCAGGGCAATCAGCCCCAGCATTTT; CDR3aa: CASKPRGRQGNQPQHF
j_gene: TRBJ2-6; d_gene: TRBD1; v_gene: TRBV27; abundance: .; CDR3nt: TGTGCCAGCAGTTTCCGGGACAGGACTTCTGGGGCCAACGTCCTGACTTTC; CDR3aa: CASSFRDRTSGANVLTF
j_gene: TRBJ2-5; d_gene: .; v_gene: TRBV4-2; abundance: .; CDR3nt: TGTGCCAGCAGCCAAGATGGTGCAGTAGAGACCCAGTACTTC; CDR3aa: CASSQDGAVETQYF
j_gene: TRBJ1-4; d_gene: .; v_gene: TRBV4-1; abundance: .; CDR3nt: TGCGCCAGCAGACGCGGACTAGGGAATGAAAAACTGTTTTTT; CDR3aa: CASRRGLGNEKLFF
j_gene: TRBJ1-5; d_gene: TRBD1; v_gene: TRBV6-5; abundance: .; CDR3nt: TGTGCCACAATCGACAGGGATAGCAATCAGCCCCAGCATTTT; CDR3aa: CATIDRDSNQPQHF
j_gene: TRBJ1-2; d_gene: TRBD1; v_gene: TRBV18; abundance: few; CDR3nt: TGTGCCAGCTCAGTACAGGGGTATGGCTACACCTTC; CDR3aa: CASSVQGYGYTF
j_gene: TRBJ1-5; d_gene: TRBD1; v_gene: TRBV2; abundance: few; CDR3nt: TGTGCCAGCAGTGATCGGACAGGGCCAAATCAGCCCCAGCATTTT; CDR3aa: CASSDRTGPNQPQHF
j_gene: TRBJ1-5; d_gene: .; v_gene: TRBV4-3; abundance: once; CDR3nt: TGCGCCAGCAGCCAAGGGGCCAATAGCAATCAGCCCCAGCATTTT; CDR3aa: CASSQGANSNQPQHF
j_gene: TRBJ1-4; d_gene: .; v_gene: TRBV29-1; abundance: .; CDR3nt: TGCAGCGTTGAATCCGGGAGGAAACTGTTTTTT; CDR3aa: CSVESGRKLFF
j_gene: TRBJ1-5; d_gene: TRBD1; v_gene: TRBV7-2; abundance: .; CDR3nt: TGTGCCAGCAGCTTCCAGGGGGGTAGCAATCAGCCCCAGCATTTT; CDR3aa: CASSFQGGSNQPQHF
j_gene: TRBJ1-4; d_gene: .; v_gene: TRBV28; abundance: .; CDR3nt: TGTGCCAGCAGTTTAGGGGGGGTTAATGAAAAACTGTTTTTT; CDR3aa: CASSLGGVNEKLFF
j_gene: TRBJ1-2; d_gene: TRBD1; v_gene: TRBV6-5; abundance: few; CDR3nt: TGTGCCAGCAGTTACCAGGGACAGCGGAATGGCTACACCTTC; CDR3aa: CASSYQGQRNGYTF
j_gene: TRBJ2-2; d_gene: TRBD2; v_gene: TRBV11-3; abundance: .; CDR3nt: TGTGCCAGCAGCCTTAGCGGGCCGGGACGGAACACCGGGGAGCTGTTTTTT; CDR3aa: CASSLSGPGRNTGELFF
j_gene: TRBJ2-7; d_gene: .; v_gene: TRBV28; abundance: .; CDR3nt: TGTGCCAGCAGTTTTGGAGGGCCCTCCTACGAGCAGTACTTC; CDR3aa: CASSFGGPSYEQYF
j_gene: TRBJ1-6; d_gene: .; v_gene: TRBV19; abundance: .; CDR3nt: TGTGCCAGTAGTGGGTCAGCGGATTCACCCCTCCACTTT; CDR3aa: CASSGSADSPLHF
j_gene: TRBJ2-1; d_gene: TRBD1; v_gene: TRBV29-1; abundance: .; CDR3nt: TGCAGCGTTGATGGTTGGACAGGGGGCGCGATTAATGAGCAGTTCTTC; CDR3aa: CSVDGWTGGAINEQFF
j_gene: TRBJ2-3; d_gene: .; v_gene: TRBV19; abundance: .; CDR3nt: TGTGCCAGTAGTATAGGGATAAGCACAGATACGCAGTATTTT; CDR3aa: CASSIGISTDTQYF
j_gene: TRBJ1-6; d_gene: .; v_gene: TRBV14; abundance: .; CDR3nt: TGTGCCAGCAGCCAACTTCTAAACTCACCCCTCCACTTT; CDR3aa: CASSQLLNSPLHF
j_gene: TRBJ2-7; d_gene: TRBD1; v_gene: TRBV5-1; abundance: .; CDR3nt: TGCGCCAGCAGCTTGGCAGGACAGGGGCCGCAGAGCTCCTACGAGCAGTACTTC; CDR3aa: CASSLAGQGPQSSYEQYF
j_gene: TRBJ1-2; d_gene: TRBD1; v_gene: TRBV9; abundance: .; CDR3nt: TGTGCCAGCAGCGTAGAGACAGGGGGCGCGGGGATTTATGGCTACACCTTC; CDR3aa: CASSVETGGAGIYGYTF
j_gene: TRBJ1-2; d_gene: .; v_gene: TRBV4-1; abundance: .; CDR3nt: TGCGCCAGCAGCCAAGGGGGCGGGCGAGTTCACTATGGCTACACCTTC; CDR3aa: CASSQGGGRVHYGYTF
j_gene: TRBJ1-2; d_gene: .; v_gene: TRBV5-5; abundance: .; CDR3nt: TGTGCCAGCAGCTTGGCGGGGGGCGCAGGCTATGGCTACACCTTC; CDR3aa: CASSLAGGAGYGYTF
j_gene: TRBJ1-5; d_gene: .; v_gene: TRBV7-2; abundance: .; CDR3nt: TGTGCCAGCAGCTTAGCGTTGGGGCTGGGTCAGCCCCAGCATTTT; CDR3aa: CASSLALGLGQPQHF
j_gene: TRBJ1-5; d_gene: .; v_gene: TRBV6-5; abundance: .; CDR3nt: TGTGCCAGCAGTTACCACCAGTATAGCAATCAGCCCCAGCATTTT; CDR3aa: CASSYHQYSNQPQHF
j_gene: TRBJ2-5; d_gene: TRBD1; v_gene: TRBV9; abundance: .; CDR3nt: TGTGCCAGCAGCGTAGGAGACGGACAGGGTGAAGAGACCCAGTACTTC; CDR3aa: CASSVGDGQGEETQYF
j_gene: TRBJ2-3; d_gene: TRBD1; v_gene: TRBV5-6; abundance: .; CDR3nt: TGTGCCAGCAGCTTGTCGACAGGGGGCACAGATACGCAGTATTTT; CDR3aa: CASSLSTGGTDTQYF
j_gene: TRBJ1-4; d_gene: TRBD1; v_gene: TRBV6-5; abundance: once; CDR3nt: TGTGCCAGCGGCCGGGACAGGGGTGAAAAACTGTTTTTT; CDR3aa: CASGRDRGEKLFF
j_gene: TRBJ2-1; d_gene: .; v_gene: TRBV6-6; abundance: .; CDR3nt: TGTGCCAGCAGACGGCCCGGGGGTTTCTACAATGAGCAGTTCTTC; CDR3aa: CASRRPGGFYNEQFF
j_gene: TRBJ1-4; d_gene: .; v_gene: TRBV14; abundance: .; CDR3nt: TGTGCCAGCAGCCAAGGACTTCCGGGTGAAAAACTGTTTTTT; CDR3aa: CASSQGLPGEKLFF
j_gene: TRBJ2-5; d_gene: TRBD1; v_gene: TRBV10-2; abundance: .; CDR3nt: TGCGCCAGCAGTGATAACAGGGGTTCGATGGAGACCCAGTACTTC; CDR3aa: CASSDNRGSMETQYF
j_gene: TRBJ2-1; d_gene: TRBD2; v_gene: TRBV7-9; abundance: .; CDR3nt: TGTGCCAGCAGCGTCGGGGGGGCTTACAATGAGCAGTTCTTC; CDR3aa: CASSVGGAYNEQFF
j_gene: TRBJ2-6; d_gene: .; v_gene: TRBV28; abundance: .; CDR3nt: TGTGCCAGCAGTACGTTGACAGGTACAGCTGGGGCCAACGTCCTGACTTTC; CDR3aa: CASSTLTGTAGANVLTF
j_gene: TRBJ1-4; d_gene: TRBD1; v_gene: TRBV7-9; abundance: .; CDR3nt: TGTGCCAGCAGCTCCTCCGGGACAGGGGGTGAAAAACTATTTTTT; CDR3aa: CASSSSGTGGEKLFF
j_gene: TRBJ2-3; d_gene: .; v_gene: TRBV19; abundance: .; CDR3nt: TGTGCCAGTAGTATCTCACGAACTAGCACAGATACGCAGTATTTT; CDR3aa: CASSISRTSTDTQYF
j_gene: TRBJ1-3; d_gene: .; v_gene: TRBV2; abundance: .; CDR3nt: TGTGCCAGCAGTGAAGCGCTTAGTGGGGCGGCTGCTGGAAACACCATATATTTT; CDR3aa: CASSEALSGAAAGNTIYF
j_gene: TRBJ2-5; d_gene: .; v_gene: TRBV29-1; abundance: .; CDR3nt: TGCAGCGTCGCACGAGAGACCCAGTACTTC; CDR3aa: CSVARETQYF
j_gene: TRBJ1-6; d_gene: .; v_gene: TRBV4-1; abundance: .; CDR3nt: TGCGCCAGCAGCCAAGATCGGCAGGGTGGTTCACCCCTCCACTTT; CDR3aa: CASSQDRQGGSPLHF
j_gene: TRBJ2-1; d_gene: .; v_gene: TRBV13; abundance: .; CDR3nt: TGTGCCAGCAGCTTAGACGCGGCACCCTACAATGAGCAGTTCTTC; CDR3aa: CASSLDAAPYNEQFF
j_gene: TRBJ2-1; d_gene: .; v_gene: TRBV13; abundance: .; CDR3nt: TGTGCCAGCAGCTACCAAGGGGTGCAGTTCTTC; CDR3aa: CASSYQGVQFF
j_gene: TRBJ1-3; d_gene: .; v_gene: TRBV7-6; abundance: .; CDR3nt: TGTGCCAGCAGCGTCCCCCAGGGGTCCTCTGGAAACACCATATATTTT; CDR3aa: CASSVPQGSSGNTIYF
j_gene: TRBJ2-2; d_gene: TRBD2; v_gene: TRBV15; abundance: .; CDR3nt: TGTGCCCTAGCGGCCGGGACCGGGGAGCTGTTTTTT; CDR3aa: CALAAGTGELFF
j_gene: TRBJ2-1; d_gene: TRBD2; v_gene: TRBV27; abundance: .; CDR3nt: TGTGCCAGCAGCCGCCTTAGCGGGGTCCCCTACAATGAGCAGTTCTTC; CDR3aa: CASSRLSGVPYNEQFF
j_gene: TRBJ2-3; d_gene: .; v_gene: TRBV24-1; abundance: .; CDR3nt: TGTGCCACCAGTGATTTGGGGACACAGGGCACAGATACGCAGTATTTT; CDR3aa: CATSDLGTQGTDTQYF
j_gene: TRBJ1-4; d_gene: .; v_gene: TRBV25-1; abundance: .; CDR3nt: TGTGCCAGCAGGCCCCGGGGAACTAATGAAAAACTGTTTTTT; CDR3aa: CASRPRGTNEKLFF
j_gene: TRBJ1-3; d_gene: .; v_gene: TRBV7-8; abundance: .; CDR3nt: TGTGCCAGCAGCCCCGTTTCGGGGACTGGAAACACCATATATTTT; CDR3aa: CASSPVSGTGNTIYF
j_gene: TRBJ2-7; d_gene: .; v_gene: TRBV6-2/TRBV6-3; abundance: .; CDR3nt: TGTGCCAGCAGTTACTCGATCAACGTCTTCGCTGGCTCCTACGAGCAGTACTTC; CDR3aa: CASSYSINVFAGSYEQYF
j_gene: TRBJ1-5; d_gene: .; v_gene: TRBV4-1; abundance: .; CDR3nt: TGCGCCAGCAGCCAAGGCCTAATTCGACTGGCGTACAATCAGCCCCAGCATTTT; CDR3aa: CASSQGLIRLAYNQPQHF